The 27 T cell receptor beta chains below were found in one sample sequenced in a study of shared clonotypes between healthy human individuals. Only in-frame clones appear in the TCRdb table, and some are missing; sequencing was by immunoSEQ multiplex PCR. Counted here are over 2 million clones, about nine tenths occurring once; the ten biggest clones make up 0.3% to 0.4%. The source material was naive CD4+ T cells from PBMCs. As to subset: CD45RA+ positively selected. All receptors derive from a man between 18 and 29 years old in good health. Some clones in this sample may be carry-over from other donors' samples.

DNA of the CDR3: TGCGCCAGCAGCCCAACTAGGGGGTACGGCACAGATACGCAGTATTTT. It yields the protein CASSPTRGYGTDTQYF. The genes are TRBV5-1 and TRBJ2-3; possible D gene TRBD1, 6 bases. Trimming cost V 4 bases and J 1 base, with 16 bases left between them. Germline CDR1 and CDR2: SGHRS and YFSETQ. This CDR3 is built from 16 residues.

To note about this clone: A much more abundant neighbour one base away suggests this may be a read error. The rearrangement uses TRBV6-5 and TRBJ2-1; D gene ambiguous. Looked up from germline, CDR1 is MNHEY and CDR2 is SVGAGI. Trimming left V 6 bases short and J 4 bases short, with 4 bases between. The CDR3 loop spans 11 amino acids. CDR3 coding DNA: TGTGCCAGCAGAGAATACAATGAGCAGTTCTTC. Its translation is CASREYNEQFF.

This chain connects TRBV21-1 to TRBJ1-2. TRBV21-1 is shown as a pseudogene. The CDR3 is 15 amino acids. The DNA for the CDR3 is TGTGCCAGCAGCAAAGCCCGGGGGCGCGGCTATGGCTACACCTTC. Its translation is CASSKARGRGYGYTF.

The CDR3 here is CASKLGLMPYEQYF. The CDR3 region has the DNA TGTGCCAGCAAATTAGGCCTCATGCCCTACGAGCAGTACTTC. The chain combines TRBV27 with TRBJ2-7; D gene ambiguous. In germline, CDR1 is MNHEY, CDR2 SMNVEV (reference sequence). The CDR3 is made up of 14 amino acids. Trimming left V 7 bases short and J 2 bases short, with 15 bases between.

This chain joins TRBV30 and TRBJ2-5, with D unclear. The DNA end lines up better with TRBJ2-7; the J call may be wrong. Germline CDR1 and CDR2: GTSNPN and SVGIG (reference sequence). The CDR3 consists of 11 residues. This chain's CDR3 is CAWQVEYEQYF. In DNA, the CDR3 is TGTGCCTGGCAAGTCGAGTACGAGCAGTACTTC.

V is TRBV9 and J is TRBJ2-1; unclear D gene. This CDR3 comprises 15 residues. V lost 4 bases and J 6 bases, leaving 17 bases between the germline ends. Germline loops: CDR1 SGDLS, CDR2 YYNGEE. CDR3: CASSTRTRAPNEQFF. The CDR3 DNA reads TGTGCCAGCAGCACCCGGACCCGAGCCCCCAATGAGCAGTTCTTC.

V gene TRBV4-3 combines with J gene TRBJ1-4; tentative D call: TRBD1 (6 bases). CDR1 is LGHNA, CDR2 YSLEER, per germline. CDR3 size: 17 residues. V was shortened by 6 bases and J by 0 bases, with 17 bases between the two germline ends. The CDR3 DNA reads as TGCGCCAGCAGGTACAGGGCGGACCCCTCAACTAATGAAAAACTGTTTTTT. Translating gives CASRYRADPSTNEKLFF.

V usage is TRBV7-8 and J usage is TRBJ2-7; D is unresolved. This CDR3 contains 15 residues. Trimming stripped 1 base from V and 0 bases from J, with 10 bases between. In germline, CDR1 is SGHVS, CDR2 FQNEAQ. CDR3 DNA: TGTGCCAGCAGCTTAGAACGAGGAATCTCCTACGAGCAGTACTTC. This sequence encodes CASSLERGISYEQYF.

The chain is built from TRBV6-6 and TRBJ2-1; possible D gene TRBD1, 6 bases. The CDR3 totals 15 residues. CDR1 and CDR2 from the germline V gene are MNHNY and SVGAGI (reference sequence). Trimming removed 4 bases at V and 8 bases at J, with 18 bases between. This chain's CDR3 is CASSSRQALIDEQFF. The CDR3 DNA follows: TGTGCCAGCAGTTCTAGACAGGCTCTTATCGATGAGCAGTTCTTC.

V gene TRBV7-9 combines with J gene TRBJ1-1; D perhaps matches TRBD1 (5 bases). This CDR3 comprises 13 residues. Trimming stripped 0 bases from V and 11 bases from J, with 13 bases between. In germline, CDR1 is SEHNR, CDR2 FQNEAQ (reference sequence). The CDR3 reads CASSLAGRTMAFF. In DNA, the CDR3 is TGTGCCAGCAGCTTAGCGGGACGGACTATGGCTTTCTTT. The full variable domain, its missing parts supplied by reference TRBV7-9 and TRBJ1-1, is DTGVSQNPRHKITKRGQNVTFRCDPISEHNRLYWYRQTLGQGPEFLTYFQNEAQLEKSRLLSDRFSAERPKGSFSTLEIQRTEQGDSAMYLCASSLAGRTMAFFGQGTRLTVV.

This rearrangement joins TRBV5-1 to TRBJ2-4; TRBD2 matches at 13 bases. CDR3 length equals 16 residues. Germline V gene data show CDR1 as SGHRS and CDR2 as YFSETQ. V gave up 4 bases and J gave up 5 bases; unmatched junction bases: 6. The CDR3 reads CASSRGTSGTENIQYF. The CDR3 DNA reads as TGCGCCAGCAGCCGGGGGACTAGCGGGACGGAAAACATTCAGTACTTC.

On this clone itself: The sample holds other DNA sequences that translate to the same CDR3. The DNA for the CDR3 is TGTGCCAGCAGGACCCGTGCAACTAATGAAAAACTGTTTTTT. Amino acids: CASRTRATNEKLFF. The chain combines TRBV4-2 with TRBJ1-4, with unresolved D. V lost 6 bases and J lost 0, with 8 bases in between. The V gene's germline CDR1 is LGHNA and CDR2 YNFKEQ. The CDR3 has 14 residues.

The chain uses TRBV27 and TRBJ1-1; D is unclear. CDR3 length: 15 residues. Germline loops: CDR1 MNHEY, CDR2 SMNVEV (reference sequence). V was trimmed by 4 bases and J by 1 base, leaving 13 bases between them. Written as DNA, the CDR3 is TGTGCCAGCAGTTGGGCCGCCACGAGGAACACTGAAGCTTTCTTT. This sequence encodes CASSWAATRNTEAFF.

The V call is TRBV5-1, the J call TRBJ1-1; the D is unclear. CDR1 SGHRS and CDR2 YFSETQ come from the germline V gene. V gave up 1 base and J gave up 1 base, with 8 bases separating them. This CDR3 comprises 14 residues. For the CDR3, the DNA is TGCGCCAGCAGCTTGAAAGGGCAGAACACTGAAGCTTTCTTT. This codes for CASSLKGQNTEAFF.

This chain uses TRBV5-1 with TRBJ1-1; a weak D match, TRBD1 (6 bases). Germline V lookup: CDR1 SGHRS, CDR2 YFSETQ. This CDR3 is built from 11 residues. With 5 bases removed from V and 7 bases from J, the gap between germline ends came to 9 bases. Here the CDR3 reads CASRGAFEAFF. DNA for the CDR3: TGCGCCAGCAGGGGGGCCTTTGAAGCTTTCTTT.

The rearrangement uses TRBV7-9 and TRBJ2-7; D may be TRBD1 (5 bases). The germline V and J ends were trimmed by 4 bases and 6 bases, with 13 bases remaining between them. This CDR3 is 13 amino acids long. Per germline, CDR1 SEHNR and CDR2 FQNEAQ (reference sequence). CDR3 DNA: TGTGCCAGCAGCTCAGCAGGGAATGGCGAGCAGTACTTC. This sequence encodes CASSSAGNGEQYF. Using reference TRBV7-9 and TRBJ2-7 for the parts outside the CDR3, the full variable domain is DTGVSQNPRHKITKRGQNVTFRCDPISEHNRLYWYRQTLGQGPEFLTYFQNEAQLEKSRLLSDRFSAERPKGSFSTLEIQRTEQGDSAMYLCASSSAGNGEQYFGPGTRLTVT.

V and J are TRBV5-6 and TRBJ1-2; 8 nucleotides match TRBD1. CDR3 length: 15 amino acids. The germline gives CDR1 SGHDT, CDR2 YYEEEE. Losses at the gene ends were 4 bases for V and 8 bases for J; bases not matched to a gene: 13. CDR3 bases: TGTGCCAGCAGCCTAGGGGACAGGCTTTCCATGGGCTACACCTTC. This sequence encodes CASSLGDRLSMGYTF.

DNA for the CDR3: TGCGCCAGCAGTCAGAGCTCCTACAATGAGCAGTTCTTC. Translating it yields CASSQSSYNEQFF. The chain is built from TRBV5-1 and TRBJ2-1; D is undetermined. Deletions cut 5 bases from V and 0 bases from J, with 6 bases between. CDR3 length equals 13 residues. The germline V gene encodes CDR1 SGHRS and CDR2 YFSETQ.

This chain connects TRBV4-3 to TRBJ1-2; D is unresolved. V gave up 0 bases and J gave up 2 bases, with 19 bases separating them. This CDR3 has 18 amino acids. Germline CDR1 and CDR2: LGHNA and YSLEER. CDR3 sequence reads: CASSQEFGTLSINYGYTF. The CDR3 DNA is TGCGCCAGCAGCCAAGAGTTCGGCACCTTGAGTATCAACTATGGCTACACCTTC.

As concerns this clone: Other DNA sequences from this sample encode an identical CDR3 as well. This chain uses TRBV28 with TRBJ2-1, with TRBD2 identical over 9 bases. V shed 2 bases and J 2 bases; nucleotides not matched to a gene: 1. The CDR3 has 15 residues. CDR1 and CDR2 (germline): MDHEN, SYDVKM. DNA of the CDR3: TGTGCCAGCAGTTTAGCGGGAGGGCCCTACAATGAGCAGTTCTTC. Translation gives CASSLAGGPYNEQFF.

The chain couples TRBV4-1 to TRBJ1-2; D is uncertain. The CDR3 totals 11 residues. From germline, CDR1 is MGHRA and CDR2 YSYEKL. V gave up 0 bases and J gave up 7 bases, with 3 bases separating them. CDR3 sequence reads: CASSQDFGYTF. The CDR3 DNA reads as TGCGCCAGCAGCCAAGATTTTGGCTACACCTTC.

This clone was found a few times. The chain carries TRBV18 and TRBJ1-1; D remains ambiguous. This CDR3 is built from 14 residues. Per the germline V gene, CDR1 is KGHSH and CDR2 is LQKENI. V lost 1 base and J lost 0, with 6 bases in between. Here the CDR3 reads CASSPLYMNTEAFF. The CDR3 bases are TGTGCCAGCTCACCACTGTACATGAACACTGAAGCTTTCTTT.

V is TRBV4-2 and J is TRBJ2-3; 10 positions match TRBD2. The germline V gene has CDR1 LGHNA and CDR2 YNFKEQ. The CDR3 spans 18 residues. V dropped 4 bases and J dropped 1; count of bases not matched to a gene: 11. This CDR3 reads CASSPGLAEGPRTDTQYF. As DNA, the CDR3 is TGTGCCAGCAGCCCTGGACTAGCGGAAGGCCCCCGCACAGATACGCAGTATTTT.

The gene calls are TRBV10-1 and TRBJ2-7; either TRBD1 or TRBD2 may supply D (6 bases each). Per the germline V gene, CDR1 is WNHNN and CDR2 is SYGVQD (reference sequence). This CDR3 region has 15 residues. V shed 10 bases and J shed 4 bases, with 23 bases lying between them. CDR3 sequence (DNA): TGCGCCACCCCGGGGGACACCCCGTACTTATACGAGCAGTACTTC. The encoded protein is CATPGDTPYLYEQYF.

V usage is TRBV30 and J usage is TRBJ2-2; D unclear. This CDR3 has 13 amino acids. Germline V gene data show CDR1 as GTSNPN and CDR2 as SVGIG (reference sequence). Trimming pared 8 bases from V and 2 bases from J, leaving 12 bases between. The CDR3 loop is CAHGASNTGELFF. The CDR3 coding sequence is TGTGCCCACGGCGCCAGCAACACCGGGGAGCTGTTTTTT.

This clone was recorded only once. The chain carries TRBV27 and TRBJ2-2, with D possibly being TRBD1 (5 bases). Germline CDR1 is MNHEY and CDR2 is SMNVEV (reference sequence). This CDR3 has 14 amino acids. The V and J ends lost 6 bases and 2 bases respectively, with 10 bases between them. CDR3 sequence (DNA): TGTGCCAGCAGAAGGACATACAACACCGGGGAGCTGTTTTTT. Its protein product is CASRRTYNTGELFF.

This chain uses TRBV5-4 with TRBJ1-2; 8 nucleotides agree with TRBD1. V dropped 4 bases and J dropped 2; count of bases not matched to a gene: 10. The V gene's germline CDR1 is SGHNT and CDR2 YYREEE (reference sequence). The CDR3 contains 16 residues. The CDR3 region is CASSPPRTGTNYGYTF. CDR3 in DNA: TGTGCCAGCAGCCCACCGAGGACAGGGACGAACTATGGCTACACCTTC.